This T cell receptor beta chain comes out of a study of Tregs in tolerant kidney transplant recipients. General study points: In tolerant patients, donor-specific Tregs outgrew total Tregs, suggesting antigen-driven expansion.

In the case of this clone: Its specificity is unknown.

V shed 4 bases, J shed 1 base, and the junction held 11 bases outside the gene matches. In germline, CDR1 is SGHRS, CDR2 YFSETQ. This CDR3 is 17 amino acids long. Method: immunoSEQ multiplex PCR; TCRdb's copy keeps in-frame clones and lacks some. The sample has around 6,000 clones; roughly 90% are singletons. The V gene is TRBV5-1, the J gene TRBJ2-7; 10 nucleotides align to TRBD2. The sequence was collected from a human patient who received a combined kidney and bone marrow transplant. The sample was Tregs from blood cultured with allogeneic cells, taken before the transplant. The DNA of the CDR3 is TGCGCCAGCAGCATCGGGCTAGCGGGAGTGGGATCCTACGAGCAGTACTTC. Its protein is CASSIGLAGVGSYEQYF.